This passage covers 6 T cell receptor beta chains from one sample sequenced in a study of cytomegalovirus exposure and HLA in healthy donors. The PCR had 60 Vbeta and 13 Jbeta primers. Measured with immunoSEQ multiplex PCR; TCRdb has only the in-frame clones, and not every one. The sample consists of about 100,000 clones, about 70% of them appearing once. The sample was PBMCs. These receptor sequences come from a man in his fifties or sixties in good health and CMV-seropositive.

This clone came up a few times. The chain employs TRBV5-6 and TRBJ1-4; D possibly corresponds to TRBD1 (5 bases). CDR3 length: 14 residues. Germline V gene data show CDR1 as SGHDT and CDR2 as YYEEEE. Trimming pared 4 bases from V and 5 bases from J, leaving 12 bases between. This CDR3 reads CASSLGPTNEKLFF. Here the CDR3 DNA reads TGTGCCAGCAGCCTGGGACCGACAAATGAAAAACTGTTTTTT.

A few counts support this clone. The rearrangement uses TRBV7-9 and TRBJ1-2, with no clear D. There are 14 residues in the CDR3. Germline CDR1 is SEHNR and CDR2 is FQNEAQ (reference sequence). V was trimmed by 3 bases and J by 1 base, leaving 9 bases between them. CDR3 sequence: CASSFWENNYGYTF. The CDR3 DNA is TGTGCCAGCAGCTTTTGGGAGAATAACTATGGCTACACCTTC.

V usage is TRBV27 and J usage is TRBJ2-7; 9 bases agree with TRBD1. CDR3 length: 14 amino acids. V lost 6 bases and J lost 0; bases outside the gene matches: 3. Germline lookup yields CDR1 MNHEY and CDR2 SMNVEV (reference sequence). For the CDR3, the DNA is TGTGCCAGCAGCAGGGACAGGGTCTCCTACGAGCAGTACTTC. The encoded protein is CASSRDRVSYEQYF.

J is TRBJ2-7 and V is TRBV5-6, with TRBD2 as a possible D gene (5 bases). V dropped 4 bases and J dropped 5 bases, with 16 bases sitting between them. This CDR3 spans 14 amino acids. CDR1 is SGHDT and CDR2 is YYEEEE in the germline V gene. The CDR3 loop reads CASSPPGVRDEQYF. The DNA of the CDR3 is TGTGCCAGCAGCCCGCCCGGGGTAAGGGACGAGCAGTACTTC.

V and J are TRBV19 and TRBJ2-1; 7 bases line up with TRBD1. V shed 5 bases, J shed 15 bases, and the junction held 10 bases outside the gene matches. CDR3 length: 12 residues. CDR1 and CDR2 from the germline V gene are LNHDA and SQIVND (reference sequence). CDR3: CASSPRSGGPFF. For the CDR3, the DNA is TGTGCCAGTAGTCCCCGGTCAGGGGGACCGTTCTTC.

The gene calls are TRBV19 and TRBJ2-5; no definite D call. CDR1 is LNHDA, CDR2 SQIVND, per germline (reference sequence). The CDR3 extends over 15 amino acids. Between the trimmed V and J ends, which lost 1 base and 3 bases, there was a span of 12 bases. CDR3 in amino acids: CASSIGRVGEETQYF. CDR3 coding DNA: TGTGCCAGTAGTATAGGCCGGGTTGGAGAAGAGACCCAGTACTTC. Complete variable domain (other parts from reference TRBV19 and TRBJ2-5): DGGITQSPKYLFRKEGQNVTLSCEQNLNHDAMYWYRQDPGQGLRLIYYSQIVNDFQKGDIAEGYSVSREKKESFPLTVTSAQKNPTAFYLCASSIGRVGEETQYFGPGTRLLVL.